This TCR beta chain was obtained from a study of shared clonotypes between healthy human individuals (TCRdb year 2020). Some background on the complete study: A few men and a couple of women, aged 18 to 49 years, made up the cohort. The study deeply sequenced blood TCR repertoires of about 5 healthy adults to estimate repertoire size and the extent of clonotype sharing between individuals. To increase sequencing depth and limit assay-specific biases, different laboratories used diverse techniques to prepare libraries and sequence TCR repertoires. Per donor, leukapheresis produced somewhere between about 0.94 and 8.9 billion PBMCs.

Regarding this clone: Its antigen is still unknown. The sample holds no much larger clone one base away, and base qualities are not on file.

The germline V gene encodes CDR1 LNHDA and CDR2 SQIVND (reference sequence). From its cysteine to its phenylalanine, the CDR3 spans 14 amino acids. The read is trimmed to its CDR3 DNA, 42 bases read in frame from base 1. Cut back by 3 bases and 6 bases, the V and J ends lie 11 bases apart. Using the deep immunoSEQ assay, TCR CDR3 regions were amplified from genomic DNA by multiplex PCR. Extracted genomic DNA from each cell subset was distributed evenly across all wells of several immunoSEQ 96-well plates, and each plate was treated as a replicate. For unsorted PBMC, each replicate PCR was loaded with approximately 300 ng genomic DNA, equivalent to about 30,000 T cell genomes. Ten immunoSEQ deep assay plates were used to sequence the unsorted PBMC genomic DNA. Purified libraries were measured with a Qubit 3.0 fluorometer, size-checked on a Bioanalyzer 2100, and measured again with the KAPA Library Quantification kit. Every immunoSEQ 96-well plate was sequenced on a dedicated single-read 150-cycle Illumina NextSeq 550 flow cell. For the original study's pipeline: Because the immunoSEQ output held only junctional sequences and lacked quality scores, the filtering could not match the filtering applied to full-length reads. To assign V/J genes and CDR3, sequences were annotated using PyIR, a Python wrapper for IgBLAST v1.9, with IMGT germline references. Any read was removed if the V/J assignment was weak (E-value above 1e-6), the CDR3 was missing, or the read contained stop codons, out-of-frame junctions, or ambiguous translated residues. V3J clonotypes were defined as sequences sharing the same inferred V gene, J gene, and CDR3 amino acid sequence. Percentage overlap between repertoires was calculated by dividing the number of shared unique clonotypes by the size of the smaller repertoire. RTK rarefaction, the Chao1 estimator, and Recon v2.1 estimates of unobserved clonotypes were used to assess repertoire richness. The table comes from immuneACCESS by way of TCRdb, which keeps in-frame sequences with V and J called. Part of the clones is missing from these tables; in studies checked, under half for an unresolved V gene and the rest for unknown reasons. Clone size and the V and J calls come from that table; the DNA yielded D and trimming. The sample contains fewer than 550,000 clones, 60% to 80% of them found a single time. The ten largest clonotypes hold about an eighth of the sample.

Broader findings and caveats from the paper: Pairwise subsampling indicated that sequencing depth was expected to affect the degree of clonotype sharing among donors. Only blood was sampled, and tissue TCR repertoires likely differ from those in blood. Because the study included only a small number of donors, the genetic and exposure-history diversity represented was limited.

The donors were healthy, HIV-negative adults who had no recently reported acute infections or vaccinations. All donors were Caucasian adults living in Nashville, Tennessee, USA. For unsorted samples, 90 million or so PBMCs were counted, and genomic DNA was extracted using the QIAamp DNA Blood Mini kit. Blood was obtained by leukapheresis, after which PBMCs were separated by Ficoll-Histopaque density gradient centrifugation and cryopreserved in liquid nitrogen vapor phase. This receptor was taken from a middle-aged woman in good health. Some clones in this sample may be carry-over from other donors' samples. This chain is built from TRBV19 and TRBJ2-2, with the D assignment possibly TRBD1 or TRBD2, given 5 matching bases for each. Sequenced: PBMCs. The DNA sequence is as follows: TGTGCCAGTAGTATGGTTGGGGGATCCGGGGAGCTGTTTTTT. The encoded protein is CASSMVGGSGELFF.